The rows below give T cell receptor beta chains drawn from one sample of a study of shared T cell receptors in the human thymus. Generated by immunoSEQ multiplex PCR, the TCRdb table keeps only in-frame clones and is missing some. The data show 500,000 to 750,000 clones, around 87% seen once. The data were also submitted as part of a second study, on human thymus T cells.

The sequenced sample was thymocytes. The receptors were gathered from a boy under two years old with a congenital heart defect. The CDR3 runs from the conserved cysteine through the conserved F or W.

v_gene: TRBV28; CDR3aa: CASSLNGGAIYYEQYF
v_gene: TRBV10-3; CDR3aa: CAISESSERNYEQYF
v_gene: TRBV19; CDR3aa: CASRFLKRQECLDGYTF
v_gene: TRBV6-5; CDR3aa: CASRQTGMNTEAFF
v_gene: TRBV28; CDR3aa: CASREGTGLQISYEQYF
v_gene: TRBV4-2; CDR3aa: CASSKNRDRDSYEQYF
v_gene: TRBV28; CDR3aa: CASSRLAGLYEQYF
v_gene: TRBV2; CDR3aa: CASSRTSGETYEQYF
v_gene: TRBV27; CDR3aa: CASSTGHRNAEAFF
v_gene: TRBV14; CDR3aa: CASSRGTRDRVNCYEQYF
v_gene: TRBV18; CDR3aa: CASSRIAGNTEAFF
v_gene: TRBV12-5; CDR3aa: CASGRPHQREQETQYF
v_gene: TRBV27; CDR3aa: CASSLHTGKRGHNEQFF
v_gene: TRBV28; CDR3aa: CASSPAGTGGIYEQYF
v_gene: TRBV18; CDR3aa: CASSPRSRLAGDEQYF
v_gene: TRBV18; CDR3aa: CASSPGLAGVGTGELFF
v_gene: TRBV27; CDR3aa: CASSSDRNYEQYF
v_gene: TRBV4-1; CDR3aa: CASSQVRLAGVDTQYF
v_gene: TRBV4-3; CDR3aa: CASSLGGAGELFF
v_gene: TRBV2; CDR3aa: CASSALRVAGIYEQYF
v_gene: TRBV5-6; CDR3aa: CASSCRRTGSYNEQFF
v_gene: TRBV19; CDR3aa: CASSDGRAYEQYF
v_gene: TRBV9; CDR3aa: CASSVEGASGRAWKDTQYF
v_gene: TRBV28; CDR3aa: CASSTTDSHYGYTF
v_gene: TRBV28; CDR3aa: CASSLPGQQETQYF
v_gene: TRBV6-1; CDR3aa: CASSEEGSNRGRGYTF
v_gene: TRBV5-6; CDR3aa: CASSMDGGLAGGLDYEQYF
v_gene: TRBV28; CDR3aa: CASSLAREGRMAQYF
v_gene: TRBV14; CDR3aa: CASSPLCVVFGEQFF
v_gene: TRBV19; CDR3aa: CASSIATGSYEQYF
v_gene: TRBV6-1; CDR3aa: CASSDTAPQETQYF
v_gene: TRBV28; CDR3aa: CASSLSWAATQYF
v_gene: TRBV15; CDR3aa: CATSNRPSVGTYNEQFF
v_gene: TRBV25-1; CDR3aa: CASSEYRQGIEDTQYF
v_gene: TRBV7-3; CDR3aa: CASSLMGQDGYTF
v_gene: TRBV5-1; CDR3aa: CASSPMDRVTDTQYF
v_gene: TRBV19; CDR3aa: CASSIEGLATYEQYF
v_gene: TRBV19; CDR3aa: CASILGSSAPYGYTF
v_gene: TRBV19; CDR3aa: CASSPWTGGDYGYTF
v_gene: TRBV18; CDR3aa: CASSLQDRNQPQHF
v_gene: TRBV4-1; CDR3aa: CASSPPGTSEPTGELFF
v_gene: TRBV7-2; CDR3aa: CASSLVPRGSYEQYF
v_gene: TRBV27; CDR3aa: CASSCRLVGTDTQYF
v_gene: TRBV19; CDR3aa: CASGQGGQPQHF
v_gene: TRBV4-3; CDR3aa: CASSQPRAGRDSGANVLTF
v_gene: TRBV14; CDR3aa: CASSQAKSSYEQYF
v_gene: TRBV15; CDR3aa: CATSRDGWAEQFF
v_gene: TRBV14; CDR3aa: CASSQIKVASGSLVKETQYF
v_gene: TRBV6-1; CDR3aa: CASSVLDNYGYTF
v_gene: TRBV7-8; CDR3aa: CASSFGTRNEQFF
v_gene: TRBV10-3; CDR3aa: CAISESRVDEQFF
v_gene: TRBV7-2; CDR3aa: CASSTKLAGVGSEQYF
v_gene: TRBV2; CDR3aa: CASSYGPEGGANVLTF
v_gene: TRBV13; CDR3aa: CASSSNRDSHGYTEAFF
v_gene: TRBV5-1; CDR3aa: CASSSHPDSSTDTQYF
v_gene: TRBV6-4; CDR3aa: CASSRQGQGDYGYTF
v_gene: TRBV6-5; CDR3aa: CASSYRARLAGIEQFF
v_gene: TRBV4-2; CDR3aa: CASSQEKGLSYEQYF
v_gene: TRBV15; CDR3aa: CATSRDPQGGTDTQYF
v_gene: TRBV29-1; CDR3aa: CSVGSTGELFF